The 7 T cell receptor beta chains given below trace back to one sample, sequenced in a study of cytomegalovirus exposure and HLA in healthy donors. 13 Jbeta primers and 60 Vbeta primers were used for the PCR. Data came from immunoSEQ multiplex PCR; TCRdb stores just in-frame clones and leaves some out. The sample contains some 150,000 clones, approximately 79% of which appear only once. The specimen was PBMCs. The receptors shown here come from a woman in her thirties or forties in good health and CMV-seropositive.

CDR3 sequence reads: CASSFWGANYGYTF. The CDR3 region has the DNA TGTGCCAGCAGTTTTTGGGGGGCTAACTATGGCTACACCTTC. The rearrangement uses TRBV28 and TRBJ1-2; D is perhaps TRBD1 (5 bases). V was pared by 3 bases and J by 0 bases, with 8 bases between. This CDR3 is built from 14 residues. CDR1 is MDHEN and CDR2 is SYDVKM in the germline V gene.

The sample holds one count of this clone. The V gene is TRBV10-3, the J gene TRBJ1-1; 11 bases line up with TRBD1. This CDR3 is 15 amino acids long. Per the germline V gene, CDR1 is ENHRY and CDR2 is SYGVKD. With V trimmed by 5 bases and J by 4 bases, 6 bases remained unmatched. For the CDR3, the DNA is TGTGCCATCAGTCGGACAGGGGGCGAGGGCACTGAAGCTTTCTTT. Protein sequence: CAISRTGGEGTEAFF.

The chain is built from TRBV5-1 and TRBJ1-3; tentatively, D is TRBD1 (5 bases). CDR3 length equals 13 residues. V lost 0 bases and J 4 bases, leaving 5 bases between the germline ends. Germline assignment: CDR1 SGHRS and CDR2 YFSETQ. The CDR3 coding sequence is TGCGCCAGCAGCTTGGAGGGGGGAAACACCATATATTTT. This codes for CASSLEGGNTIYF. The full variable domain, its missing parts supplied by reference TRBV5-1 and TRBJ1-3, is KAGVTQTPRYLIKTRGQQVTLSCSPISGHRSVSWYQQTPGQGLQFLFEYFSETQRNKGNFPGRFSGRQFSNSRSEMNVSTLELGDSALYLCASSLEGGNTIYFGEGSWLTVV.

This clone showed up just once. The chain joins TRBV7-2 to TRBJ2-3; 7 bases line up with TRBD2. Germline assignment: CDR1 SGHTA and CDR2 FQGNSA. V gave up 1 base and J gave up 1 base; unmatched junction bases: 5. The CDR3 is 16 residues long. This chain's CDR3 is CASSLVGLAGTDTQYF. The CDR3 DNA follows: TGTGCCAGCAGCTTAGTCGGGCTAGCGGGCACAGATACGCAGTATTTT.

CDR3: CASSLAGVAKNIQYF. DNA of the CDR3: TGCGCCAGCAGCTTGGCAGGCGTGGCCAAAAACATTCAGTACTTC. This chain uses TRBV5-1 with TRBJ2-4; no clear D gene. Trimming pared 0 bases from V and 1 base from J, leaving 8 bases between. CDR1 and CDR2 from the germline V gene are SGHRS and YFSETQ. The CDR3 runs to 15 residues. The whole variable domain, filled in from reference TRBV5-1 and TRBJ2-4, reads KAGVTQTPRYLIKTRGQQVTLSCSPISGHRSVSWYQQTPGQGLQFLFEYFSETQRNKGNFPGRFSGRQFSNSRSEMNVSTLELGDSALYLCASSLAGVAKNIQYFGAGTRLSVL.

This clone was observed a single time. This chain joins TRBV5-5 and TRBJ1-1; no reliable D call. The CDR3 totals 11 residues. V was clipped by 2 bases and J by 5 bases, with 4 bases between them. CDR1 SGHKS and CDR2 YYEKEE come from the germline V gene (reference sequence). Written as DNA, the CDR3 is TGTGCCAGCAGCTTACGGACTGAAGCTTTCTTT. The encoded protein is CASSLRTEAFF.

The chain recombines TRBV19 with TRBJ1-1; no reliable D call. The V gene's germline CDR1 is LNHDA and CDR2 SQIVND (reference sequence). The CDR3 is 13 amino acids. Trimming took 8 bases from V and 5 from J, leaving 15 bases between them. DNA of the CDR3: TGTGCCAGTGACACTCTTCCGGGAACTGAAGCTTTCTTT. Translating gives CASDTLPGTEAFF.